The subject of this entry is one T cell receptor (beta chain). Sequencing was performed with immunoSEQ multiplex PCR; in TCRdb, only in-frame clones are kept and a portion is missing. Seen here are around 460,000 clones, over 85% observed once, and the top ten hold roughly 0.78%. The V gene lost 4 bases and the J gene lost 2 bases, with 17 bases spanning the gap. Germline V gene sequence: CDR1 MNHEY, CDR2 SVGEGT. This CDR3 is 16 amino acids long. This specimen belongs to a study of blood T cell repertoires in COVID-19. The overall study: From T cells, B-cell-depleted T cells, or PBMCs came the material, which was cDNA or gDNA.

Seattle-derived patients entered the study during active infection and were followed longitudinally. Sequences were obtained from peripheral blood. This sequence joins TRBV6-2 or TRBV6-3 and TRBJ2-5; D is possibly TRBD1 (5 bases). This receptor was identified in a man in his late teens or twenties with COVID-19, enrolled during active disease. The CDR3 spells CASSFEDNEKQETQYF. The CDR3 coding sequence is TGTGCCAGCAGTTTCGAGGACAACGAGAAGCAAGAGACCCAGTACTTC.